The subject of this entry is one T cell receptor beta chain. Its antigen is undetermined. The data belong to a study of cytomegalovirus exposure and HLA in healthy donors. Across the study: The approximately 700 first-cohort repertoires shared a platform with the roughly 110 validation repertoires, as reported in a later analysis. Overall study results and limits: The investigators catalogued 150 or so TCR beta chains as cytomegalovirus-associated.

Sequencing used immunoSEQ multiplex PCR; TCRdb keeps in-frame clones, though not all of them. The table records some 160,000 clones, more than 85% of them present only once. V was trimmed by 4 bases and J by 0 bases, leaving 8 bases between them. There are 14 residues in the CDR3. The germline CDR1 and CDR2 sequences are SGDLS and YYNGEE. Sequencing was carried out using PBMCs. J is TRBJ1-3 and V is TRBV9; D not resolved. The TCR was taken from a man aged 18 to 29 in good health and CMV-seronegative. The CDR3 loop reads CASSSQSSGNTIYF. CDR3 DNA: TGTGCCAGCAGCTCACAGAGCTCTGGAAACACCATATATTTT.